This TCR beta chain emerged from a study of blood T cell repertoires in COVID-19. Study members were between roughly 18 and 100 years old and lived in 20 to 30 US regions. This table comes from immunoSEQ multiplex PCR, and its TCRdb copy is limited to in-frame clones, with some not included. The data contain fewer than 300,000 clones, roughly 88% of them seen just once; the ten biggest clones take up 2.3%. Trimming cost V 6 bases and J 0 bases; bases outside gene matches: 5. Per the germline V gene, CDR1 is MNHEY and CDR2 is SVGAGI. The CDR3 totals 15 residues. V gene TRBV6-5 combines with J gene TRBJ1-3, with 7 bases that match TRBD1. The TCR originated in a woman between 40 and 50 years old with acute COVID-19. The sequenced material came from PBMCs or T cells enriched from blood (not recorded which). The CDR3 here is CASSRDRSSGNTIYF. The DNA for the CDR3 is TGTGCCAGCAGCCGGGACAGAAGCTCTGGAAACACCATATATTTT.